The clone carrying this T cell receptor (beta chain) was observed a few times. As yet, its antigen is unknown. The sample belongs to a study of T-cell memory formation after mild COVID-19. One entry per CDR3 protein results from TCRdb running MiXCR on the 5' RACE reads. Here the sample spans under 650,000 distinct CDR3 sequences, roughly 18% being singletons. Germline loops: CDR1 SGHDT, CDR2 YYEEEE. J was trimmed by 1 base and V by 4 bases; bases with no gene match: 10. The CDR3 is 17 amino acids. Study-wide results and limits: Pre-infection memory held some responding clones, suggesting pre-existing cross-reactive T cells responded. Contracting clones from day 15 to 85 showed balanced CD4/CD8; later expanders favored CD4+.

This chain uses TRBV5-6 with TRBJ2-5; 10 bases map to TRBD1. This TCR was sampled from an adult woman who had mild COVID-19 (a few samples of this study predate the infection). Cell type and time point are not known. Sequenced sample: PBMCs or a T cell subset sorted from them (not recorded which). CDR3 DNA: TGTGCCAGCAGCCGAGCGGGACAGGGGTTCCTCCAAGAGACCCAGTACTTC. This gives the protein CASSRAGQGFLQETQYF.